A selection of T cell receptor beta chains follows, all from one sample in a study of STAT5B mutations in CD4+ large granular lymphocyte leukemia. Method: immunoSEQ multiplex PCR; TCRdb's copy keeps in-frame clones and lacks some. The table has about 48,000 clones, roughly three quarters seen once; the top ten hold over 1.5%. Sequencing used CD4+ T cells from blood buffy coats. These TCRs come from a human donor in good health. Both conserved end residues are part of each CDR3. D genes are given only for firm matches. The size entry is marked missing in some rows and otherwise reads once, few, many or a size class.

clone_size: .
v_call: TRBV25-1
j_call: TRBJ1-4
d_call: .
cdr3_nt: TGTGCCAGCAGTGAGTTTCGGATAACTAATGAAAAACTGTTTTTT
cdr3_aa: CASSEFRITNEKLFF

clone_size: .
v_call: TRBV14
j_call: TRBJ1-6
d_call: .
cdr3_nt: TGTGCCAGCAGCCTTGACGGGCGGCTTTCACCCCTCCACTTT
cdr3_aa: CASSLDGRLSPLHF

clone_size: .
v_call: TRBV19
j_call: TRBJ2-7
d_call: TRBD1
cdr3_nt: TGTGCCAGTAGTAAGGCCGACAGGGGGTCCTACGAGCAGTACTTC
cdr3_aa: CASSKADRGSYEQYF

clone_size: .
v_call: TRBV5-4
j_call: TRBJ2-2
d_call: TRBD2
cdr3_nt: TGTGCCAGCAGCTTCGGGACTAGCGGGGGTCGGGAGCTGTTTTTT
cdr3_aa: CASSFGTSGGRELFF

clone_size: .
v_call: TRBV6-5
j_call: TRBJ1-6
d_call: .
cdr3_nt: TGTGCCAGCAGTTACAACCCCAGGGGAAATTCACCCCTCCACTTT
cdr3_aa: CASSYNPRGNSPLHF

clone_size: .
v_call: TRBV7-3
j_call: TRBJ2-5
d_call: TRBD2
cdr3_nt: TGTGCCAGCAGCGCCTATGGGGGGGGGTATGGAGAGACCCAGTACTTC
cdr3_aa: CASSAYGGGYGETQYF

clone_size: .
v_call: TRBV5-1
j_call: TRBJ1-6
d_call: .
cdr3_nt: TGCGCCAGCAGCTTGAGGAACAGGGCTCCAGATTCACCCCTCCACTTT
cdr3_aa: CASSLRNRAPDSPLHF

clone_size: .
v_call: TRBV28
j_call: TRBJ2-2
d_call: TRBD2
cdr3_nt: TGTGCCAGCAGTTTAGAGGGAGGGTCCGGGGAGCTGTTTTTT
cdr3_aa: CASSLEGGSGELFF

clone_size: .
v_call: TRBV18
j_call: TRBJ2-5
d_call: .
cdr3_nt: TGTGCCAGCTCACCAATGTCTCCCGGGTCGCAGTGGTACTTC
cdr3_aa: CASSPMSPGSQWYF

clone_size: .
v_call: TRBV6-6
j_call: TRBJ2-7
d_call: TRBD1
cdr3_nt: TGTGCCAGCGGGACAGGTGCCGAGCAGTACTTC
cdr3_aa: CASGTGAEQYF

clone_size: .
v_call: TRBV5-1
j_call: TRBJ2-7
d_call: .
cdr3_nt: TGCGCCAGCAGCTTGACATCTCTCGAGGAGCAGTACTTC
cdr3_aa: CASSLTSLEEQYF

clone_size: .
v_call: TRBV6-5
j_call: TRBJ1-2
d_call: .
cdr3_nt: TGTGCCAGCAGGACTCAGGGAATCGGTACTGGCTACACCTTC
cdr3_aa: CASRTQGIGTGYTF

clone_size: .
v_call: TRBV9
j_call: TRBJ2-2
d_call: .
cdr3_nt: TGTGCCAGCAGCGTAGTGGCCGGCGACTCTATGACGAACACCGGGGAGCTGTTTTTT
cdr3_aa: CASSVVAGDSMTNTGELFF

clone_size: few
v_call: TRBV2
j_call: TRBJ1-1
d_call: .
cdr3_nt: TGTGCCAGGTCAGGACAACAGAACACTGAAGCTTTCTTT
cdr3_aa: CARSGQQNTEAFF

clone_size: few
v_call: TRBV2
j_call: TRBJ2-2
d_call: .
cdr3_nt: TGTGCCAGCAGTGTTGGCAGGGCTGACACCGGGGAGCTGTTTTTT
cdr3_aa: CASSVGRADTGELFF

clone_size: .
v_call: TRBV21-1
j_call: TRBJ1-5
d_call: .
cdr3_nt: TGTGCCAGCAGCAGACAGGGGCGGAATCAGCCCCAGCATTTT
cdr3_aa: CASSRQGRNQPQHF

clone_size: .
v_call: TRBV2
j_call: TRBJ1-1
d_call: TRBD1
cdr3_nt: TGTGCCAGCAGTAATACAGGGGACTCTGAAGCTTTCTTT
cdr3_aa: CASSNTGDSEAFF

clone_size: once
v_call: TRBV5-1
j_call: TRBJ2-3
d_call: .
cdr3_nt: TGCGCCAGCAGCTTGGCCGGGCAGGGCTTTGCAGATACGCAGTATTTT
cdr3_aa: CASSLAGQGFADTQYF

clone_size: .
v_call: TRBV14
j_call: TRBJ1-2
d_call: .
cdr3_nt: TGTGCCAGCAGCTCGGGAAACTATGGCTACACCTTC
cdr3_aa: CASSSGNYGYTF

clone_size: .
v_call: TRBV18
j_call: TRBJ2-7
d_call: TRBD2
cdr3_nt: TGTGCCAGCTCACCACCGGCGGGGGTGGGATACGAGCAGTACTTC
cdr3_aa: CASSPPAGVGYEQYF

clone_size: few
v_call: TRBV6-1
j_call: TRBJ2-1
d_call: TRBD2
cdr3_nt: TGTGCCAGCAGTGAAAATAGCGGGGGGCCTTACAATGAGCAGTTCTTC
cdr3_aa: CASSENSGGPYNEQFF

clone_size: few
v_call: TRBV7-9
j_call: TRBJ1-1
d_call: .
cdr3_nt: TGTGCCAGCAGCCCGACTAATCCGATCCGGACTGAAGCTTTCTTT
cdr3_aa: CASSPTNPIRTEAFF

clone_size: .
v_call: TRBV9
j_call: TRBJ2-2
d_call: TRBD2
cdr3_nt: TGTGCCAGCAGCGTCGCGGGGGGGCCAATATCCCCCGGGGAGCTGTTTTTT
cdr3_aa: CASSVAGGPISPGELFF

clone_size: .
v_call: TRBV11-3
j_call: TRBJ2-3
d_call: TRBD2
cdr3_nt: TGTGCCAGCAGCTTAGGGAGCGGGGGGCCGTATGGGACAGATACGCAGTATTTT
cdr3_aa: CASSLGSGGPYGTDTQYF

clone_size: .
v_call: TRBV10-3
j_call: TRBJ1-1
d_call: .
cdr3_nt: TGTGCCATCAGTGAGAACACAGAAGAAGCTTTCTTT
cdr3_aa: CAISENTEEAFF

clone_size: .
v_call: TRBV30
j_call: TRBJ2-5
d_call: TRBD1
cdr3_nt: TGTGCCTGGAGCCCCGGGACAGGGAGGGAGACCCAGTACTTC
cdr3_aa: CAWSPGTGRETQYF

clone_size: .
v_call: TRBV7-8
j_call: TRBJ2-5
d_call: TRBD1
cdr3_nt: TGTGCCAGCAGCTTCTCAGGGGGTAACCAAGAGACCCAGTACTTC
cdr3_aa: CASSFSGGNQETQYF

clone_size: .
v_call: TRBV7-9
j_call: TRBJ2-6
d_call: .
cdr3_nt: TGTGCCAGCAGCCAACTTCTCCGGGACGTCGGTTCTGGGGCCAACGTCCTGACTTTC
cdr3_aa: CASSQLLRDVGSGANVLTF

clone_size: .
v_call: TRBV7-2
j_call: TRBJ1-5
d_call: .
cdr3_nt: TGTGCCAGCAGCGGGGTAGGAACTAGCAATCAGCCCCAGCATTTT
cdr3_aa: CASSGVGTSNQPQHF

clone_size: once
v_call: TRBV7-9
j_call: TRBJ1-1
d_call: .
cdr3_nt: TGTGCCAGCAGCTTAGGGTCACCAGGGACTGAAGCTTTCTTT
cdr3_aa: CASSLGSPGTEAFF

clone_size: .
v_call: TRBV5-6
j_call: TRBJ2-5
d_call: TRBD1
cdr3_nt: TGTGCCAGCAGCCCGACAGGGACAGAGACCCAGTACTTC
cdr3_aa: CASSPTGTETQYF

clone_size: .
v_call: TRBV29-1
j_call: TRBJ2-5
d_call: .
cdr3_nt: TGCAGCGTTACAGCGGTTCAAGAGACCCAGTACTTC
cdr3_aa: CSVTAVQETQYF

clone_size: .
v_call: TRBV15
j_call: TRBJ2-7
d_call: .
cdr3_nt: TGTGCCACCAGCATGGATAGGCGGACCTACGAGCAGTACTTC
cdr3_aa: CATSMDRRTYEQYF

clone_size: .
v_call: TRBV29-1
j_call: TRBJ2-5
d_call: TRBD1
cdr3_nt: TGCAGCGTTGAGTCACCGACAGGGGGAGGAGAGACCCAGTACTTC
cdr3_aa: CSVESPTGGGETQYF

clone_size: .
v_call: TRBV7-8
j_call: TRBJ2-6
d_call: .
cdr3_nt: TGTGCCACTCCGCCGGGGGCTGGGGCCAACGTCCTGACTTTC
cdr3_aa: CATPPGAGANVLTF

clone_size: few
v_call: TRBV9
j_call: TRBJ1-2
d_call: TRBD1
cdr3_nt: TGTGCCAGCAGCGTAGAGGCAGGGGGAAGCGGCTACACCTTC
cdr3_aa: CASSVEAGGSGYTF

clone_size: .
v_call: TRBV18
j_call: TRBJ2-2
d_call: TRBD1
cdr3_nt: TGTGCCAGCTCCTTAGGACAGGACCCGAACACCGGGGAGCTGTTTTTT
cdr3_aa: CASSLGQDPNTGELFF

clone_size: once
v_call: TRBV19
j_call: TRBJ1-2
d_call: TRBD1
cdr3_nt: TGTGCCAGTAGTATTATCGGGACAGGGCCGGGCTACACCTTC
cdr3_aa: CASSIIGTGPGYTF

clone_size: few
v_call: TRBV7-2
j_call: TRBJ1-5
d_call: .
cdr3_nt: TGTGCCAGCAGCCCCGGGGGGGCGAGCAATCAGCCCCAGCATTTT
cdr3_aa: CASSPGGASNQPQHF

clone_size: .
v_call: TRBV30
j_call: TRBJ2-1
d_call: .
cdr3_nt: TGTGCCTGGACAGGGGCTGGGAATGAGCAGTTCTTC
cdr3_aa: CAWTGAGNEQFF

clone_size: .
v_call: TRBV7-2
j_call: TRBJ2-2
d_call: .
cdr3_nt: TGTGCCAGCAGCTTTGTTGGAGGGCCCACCGGGGAGCTGTTTTTT
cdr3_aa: CASSFVGGPTGELFF

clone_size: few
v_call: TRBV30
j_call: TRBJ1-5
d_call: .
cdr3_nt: TGTGCCTGGGGCCAGCCTGAAGGGGGAGGACAGCCCCAGCATTTT
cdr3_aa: CAWGQPEGGGQPQHF

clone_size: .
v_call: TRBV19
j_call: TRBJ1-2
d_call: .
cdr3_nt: TGTGCCAGTAGTATAAGTGGGGACTATGGCTACACCTTC
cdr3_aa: CASSISGDYGYTF

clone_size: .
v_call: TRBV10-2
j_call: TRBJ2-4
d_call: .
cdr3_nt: TGCGCCAGCAGGGCCGAGGTAGCCAAAAACATTCAGTACTTC
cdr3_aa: CASRAEVAKNIQYF

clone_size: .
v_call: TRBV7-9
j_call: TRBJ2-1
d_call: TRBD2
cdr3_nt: TGTGCCAGCAGGACTAGCGGGGGGAGGGATGAGCAGTTCTTC
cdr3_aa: CASRTSGGRDEQFF

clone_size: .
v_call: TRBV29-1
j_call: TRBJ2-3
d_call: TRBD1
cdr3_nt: TGCAGCGTTCCTGACAGGGGGGAAGATACGCAGTATTTT
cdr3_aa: CSVPDRGEDTQYF

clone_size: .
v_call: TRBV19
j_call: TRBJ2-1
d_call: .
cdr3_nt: TGTGCCAGTAGTATGGACACAGGTTACAATGAGCAGTTCTTC
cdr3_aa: CASSMDTGYNEQFF

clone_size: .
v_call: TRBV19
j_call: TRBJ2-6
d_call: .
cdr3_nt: TGTGCCAGTAGTTCCGGCTGGGCAAGCTCTGGGGCCAACGTCCTGACTTTC
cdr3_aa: CASSSGWASSGANVLTF

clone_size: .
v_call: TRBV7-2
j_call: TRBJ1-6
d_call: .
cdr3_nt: TGTGCCAGCAGCCCATACGTGGGGGGGTCCTATAATTCACCCCTCCACTTT
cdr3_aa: CASSPYVGGSYNSPLHF

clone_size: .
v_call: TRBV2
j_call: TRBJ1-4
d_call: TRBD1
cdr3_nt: TGTGCCAGCAGTGGTGGGACAGGGGGCGCTCGCGGTGAAAAACTGTTTTTT
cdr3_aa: CASSGGTGGARGEKLFF

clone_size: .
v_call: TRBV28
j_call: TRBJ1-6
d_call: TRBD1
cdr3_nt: TGTGCCAGCAGTCCGGACAGGGGGCAAGGTTCACCCCTCCACTTT
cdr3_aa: CASSPDRGQGSPLHF

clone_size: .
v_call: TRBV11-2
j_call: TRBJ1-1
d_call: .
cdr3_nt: TGTGCCAGCAGCTTAGGGAGGGACCACACTGAAGCTTTCTTT
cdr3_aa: CASSLGRDHTEAFF

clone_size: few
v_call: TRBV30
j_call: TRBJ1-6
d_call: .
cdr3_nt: TGTGCCTGGAGTGTACTGGATTCACCCCTCCACTTT
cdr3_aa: CAWSVLDSPLHF

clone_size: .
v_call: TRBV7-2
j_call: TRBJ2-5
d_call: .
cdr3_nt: TGTGCCAGCAGCTTAGCGACGTCGGGGGCTCAAGAGACCCAGTACTTC
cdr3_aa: CASSLATSGAQETQYF

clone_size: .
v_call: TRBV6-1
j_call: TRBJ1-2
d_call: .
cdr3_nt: TGTGCCAGCAGTGATGGTGGGGGCGCAAGGGTCTATGGCTACACCTTC
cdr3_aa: CASSDGGGARVYGYTF

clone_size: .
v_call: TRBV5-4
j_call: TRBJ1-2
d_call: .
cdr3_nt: TGTGCCAGCAGTTTCCAGGGGAGAGATGGCTACACCTTC
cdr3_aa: CASSFQGRDGYTF

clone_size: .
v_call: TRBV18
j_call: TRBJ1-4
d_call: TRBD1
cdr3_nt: TGTGCCAGCTCACCGGCCGGGACAGGGACTGAAAAACTGTTTTTT
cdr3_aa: CASSPAGTGTEKLFF